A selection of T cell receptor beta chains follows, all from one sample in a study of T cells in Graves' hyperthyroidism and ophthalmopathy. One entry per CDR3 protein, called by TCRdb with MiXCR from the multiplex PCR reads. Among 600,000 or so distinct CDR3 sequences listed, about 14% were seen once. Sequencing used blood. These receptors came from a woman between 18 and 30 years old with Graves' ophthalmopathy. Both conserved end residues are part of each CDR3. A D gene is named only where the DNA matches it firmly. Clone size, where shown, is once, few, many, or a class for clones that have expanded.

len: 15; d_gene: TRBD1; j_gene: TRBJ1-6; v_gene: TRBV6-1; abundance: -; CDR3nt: TGTGCCAGCAGCGAAACCGGGACAGGGGATTCACCCCTCCACTTT; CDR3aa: CASSETGTGDSPLHF
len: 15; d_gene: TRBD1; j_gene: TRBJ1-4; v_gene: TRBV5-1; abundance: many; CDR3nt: TGCGCCAGCAGCTTTGACAGGGGGCTTTCTGAAAAACTGTTTTTT; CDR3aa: CASSFDRGLSEKLFF
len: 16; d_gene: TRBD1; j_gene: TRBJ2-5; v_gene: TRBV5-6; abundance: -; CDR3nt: TGTGCCAGCAGCTTGGGGGACAGGGGAGTCCAAGAGACCCAGTACTTC; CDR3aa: CASSLGDRGVQETQYF
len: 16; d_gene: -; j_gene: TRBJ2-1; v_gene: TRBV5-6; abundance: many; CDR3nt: TGTGCCAGCAGCTTGGTTGGGACTTTCCCTTACAATGAGCAGTTCTTC; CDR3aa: CASSLVGTFPYNEQFF
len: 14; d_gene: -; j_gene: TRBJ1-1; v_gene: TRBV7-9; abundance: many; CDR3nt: TGTGCCAGCAGCTTAGGGCATACTAACACTGAAGCTTTCTTT; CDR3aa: CASSLGHTNTEAFF
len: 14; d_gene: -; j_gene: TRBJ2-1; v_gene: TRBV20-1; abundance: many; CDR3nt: TGCAGTGCTAGGGGGGGTTCATCCTACAATGAGCAGTTCTTC; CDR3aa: CSARGGSSYNEQFF
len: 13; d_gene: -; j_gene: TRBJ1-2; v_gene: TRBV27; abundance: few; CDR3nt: TGTGCCAGCAGATACACCTACAACTATGGCTACACCTTC; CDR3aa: CASRYTYNYGYTF
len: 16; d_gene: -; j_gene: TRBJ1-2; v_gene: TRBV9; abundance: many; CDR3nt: TGTGCCAGCAGCGCAGACAGACCCACTTATAACTATGGCTACACCTTC; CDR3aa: CASSADRPTYNYGYTF
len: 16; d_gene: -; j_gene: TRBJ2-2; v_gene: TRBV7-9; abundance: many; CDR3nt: TGTGCCAGCAGCTTAAACTCCCCCGTTGGCACCGGGGAGCTGTTTTTT; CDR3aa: CASSLNSPVGTGELFF
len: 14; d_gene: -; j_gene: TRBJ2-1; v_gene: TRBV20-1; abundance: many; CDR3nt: TGCAGTGCTCCGACTGGTAGCTCCTACAATGAGCAGTTCTTC; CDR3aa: CSAPTGSSYNEQFF
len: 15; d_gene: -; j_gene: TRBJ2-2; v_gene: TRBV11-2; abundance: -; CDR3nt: TGTGCCAGCAGCTCCCCGAAGGGTTGGACCGGGGAGCTGTTTTTT; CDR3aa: CASSSPKGWTGELFF
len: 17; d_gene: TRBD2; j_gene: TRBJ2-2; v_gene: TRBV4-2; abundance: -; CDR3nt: TGTGCCAGCAGCCAGACGGAACTAGCGGACAACACCGGGGAGCTGTTTTTT; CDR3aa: CASSQTELADNTGELFF
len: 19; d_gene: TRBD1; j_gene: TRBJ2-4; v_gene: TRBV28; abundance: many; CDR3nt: TGTGCCAGCAGTTTCACCGGGACAGGGCTCAAGGTAGCCAAAAACATTCAGTACTTC; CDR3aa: CASSFTGTGLKVAKNIQYF
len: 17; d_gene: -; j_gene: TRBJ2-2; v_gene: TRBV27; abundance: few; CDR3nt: TGTGCCAGCAGTTTATCCGGGGCCCTGTCCACCACCGGGGAGCTGTTTTTT; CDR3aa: CASSLSGALSTTGELFF
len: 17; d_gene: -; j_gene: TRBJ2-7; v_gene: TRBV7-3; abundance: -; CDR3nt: TGTGCCAGCAGCTTAGGGGGTCGGGGACACATCTCCTACGAGCAGTACTTC; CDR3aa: CASSLGGRGHISYEQYF
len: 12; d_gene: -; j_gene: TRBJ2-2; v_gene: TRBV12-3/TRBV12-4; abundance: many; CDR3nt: TGTGCCAGCAGTTTTGGGCACGGGGAGCTGTTTTTT; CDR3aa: CASSFGHGELFF
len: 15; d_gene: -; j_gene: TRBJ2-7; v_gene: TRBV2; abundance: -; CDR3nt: TGTGCCAGCAGTCTCGACGGGAGAGGCTCCTACGAGCAGTACTTC; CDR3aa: CASSLDGRGSYEQYF
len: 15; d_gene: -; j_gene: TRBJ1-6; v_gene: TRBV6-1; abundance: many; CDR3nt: TGTGCCAGCAGTCCCGAAGCGCAGGGCGGGTCACCCCTCCACTTT; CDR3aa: CASSPEAQGGSPLHF
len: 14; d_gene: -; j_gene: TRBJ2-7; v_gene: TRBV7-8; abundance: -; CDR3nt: TGTGCCAGCAGCTTAAGGAGAACTTCCTACGAGCAGTACTTC; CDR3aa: CASSLRRTSYEQYF